The clone carrying this T cell receptor beta chain showed up many times. Its cognate antigen is unknown. This entry belongs to a study of T cell repertoires in cytomegalovirus infection. Study-level information: The public TCR beta signatures pointed to both CMV infection and matching HLA type.

Each CDR3 protein is one row after TCRdb ran MiXCR on the reads. The sample holds roughly 500,000 distinct CDR3 sequences; around 11% are singletons and the top ten take 10%. Overall study results and limits: Cumulative frequency (of public TCR beta family members) identified carriers of CMV plus the relevant HLA.

Germline CDR1 is SEHNR and CDR2 is FQNEAQ (reference sequence). The CDR3 totals 13 residues. V shed 1 base and J shed 1 base, with 4 bases lying between them. The rearrangement joins TRBV7-9 to TRBJ1-2; the D is unclear. The clonotype comes from a human donor in good health (CMV status not recorded). Some clones in this sample may be carry-over from other donors' samples. The sequencing sample was made of PBMCs. DNA of the CDR3: TGTGCCAGCAGCTTAGGACTTAACTATGGCTACACCTTC. This sequence encodes CASSLGLNYGYTF.